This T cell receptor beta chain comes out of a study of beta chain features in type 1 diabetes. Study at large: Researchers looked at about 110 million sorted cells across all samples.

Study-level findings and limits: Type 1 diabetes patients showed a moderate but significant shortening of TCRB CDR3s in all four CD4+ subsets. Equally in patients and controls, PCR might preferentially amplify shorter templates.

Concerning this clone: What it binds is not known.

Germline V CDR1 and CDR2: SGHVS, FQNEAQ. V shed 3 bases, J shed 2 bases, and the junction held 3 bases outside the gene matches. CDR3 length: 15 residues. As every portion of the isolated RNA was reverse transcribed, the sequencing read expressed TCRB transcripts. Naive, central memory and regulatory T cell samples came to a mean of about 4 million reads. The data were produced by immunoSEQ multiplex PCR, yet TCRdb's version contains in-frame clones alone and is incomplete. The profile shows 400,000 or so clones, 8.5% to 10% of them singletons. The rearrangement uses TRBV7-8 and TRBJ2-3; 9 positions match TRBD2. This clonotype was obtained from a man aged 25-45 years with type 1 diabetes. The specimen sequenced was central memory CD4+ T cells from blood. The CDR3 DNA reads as TGTGCCAGCAGCTTCTGGACTAGCGACACAGATACGCAGTATTTT. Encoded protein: CASSFWTSDTDTQYF.